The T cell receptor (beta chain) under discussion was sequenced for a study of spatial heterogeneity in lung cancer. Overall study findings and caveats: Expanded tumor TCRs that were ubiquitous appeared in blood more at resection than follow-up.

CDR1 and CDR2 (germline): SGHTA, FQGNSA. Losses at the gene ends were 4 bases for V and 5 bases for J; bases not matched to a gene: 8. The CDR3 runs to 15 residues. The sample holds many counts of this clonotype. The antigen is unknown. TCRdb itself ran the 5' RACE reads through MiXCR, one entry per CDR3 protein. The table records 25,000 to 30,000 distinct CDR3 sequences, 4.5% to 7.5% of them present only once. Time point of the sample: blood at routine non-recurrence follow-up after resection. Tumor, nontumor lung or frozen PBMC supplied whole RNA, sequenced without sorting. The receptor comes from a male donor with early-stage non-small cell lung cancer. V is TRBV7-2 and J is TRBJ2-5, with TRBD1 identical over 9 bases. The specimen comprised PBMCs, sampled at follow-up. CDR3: CASSSTYRGHETQYF. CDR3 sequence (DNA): TGTGCCAGCAGCTCAACCTACAGGGGGCATGAGACCCAGTACTTC.